Below, 2 T cell receptor beta chains from the same sample are listed, as sequenced in a study of blood T cell repertoires in COVID-19. TCRdb's copy holds only in-frame clones and misses some; the assay was immunoSEQ multiplex PCR. The sample yields over 300,000 clones, about 82% seen once. The sequenced sample consisted of peripheral blood. Receptors were obtained from a woman aged 45-65 years with acute or convalescent COVID-19.

The chain combines TRBV10-3 with TRBJ1-1; D is undetermined. The V gene lost 0 bases and the J gene lost 5 bases, with 10 bases spanning the gap. CDR1 is ENHRY and CDR2 is SYGVKD in the germline V gene. The CDR3 runs 14 residues. This CDR3 reads CAISESGRYTEAFF. The DNA for the CDR3 is TGTGCCATCAGTGAGTCGGGGAGATATACTGAAGCTTTCTTT.

The chain carries TRBV7-9 and TRBJ1-1; no definite D call. Germline CDR1 reads SEHNR; CDR2 reads FQNEAQ (reference sequence). The CDR3 spans 15 residues. V was shortened by 1 base and J by 0 bases, with 9 bases between the two germline ends. The CDR3 region is CASSLGLYMNTEAFF. Written as DNA, the CDR3 is TGTGCCAGCAGCTTAGGCCTTTACATGAACACTGAAGCTTTCTTT.